This T cell receptor (beta chain) was sequenced during a study of CD8+CD57+ T cells in acquired aplastic anemia. In the study overall: Sorted cells (CD4+ and CD8+) yielded DNA amounts that averaged around 3.1 ug. An average of roughly 10 million reads for CD4+ cells was obtained from healthy donors.

This clonotype was recorded at least ten times. Its target is not known. The CDR3 extends over 15 amino acids. V lost 5 bases to trimming and J lost 2 bases, with 16 bases between them. CDR1 is SGHAT, CDR2 FQNNGV, per germline. General study findings and limits: Both patients and controls carried the same twenty-nine CD8+ CDR3 sequences.

TCR beta VDJ and CDR3 profiles were obtained from a genomic DNA template. TCRdb re-analysed the reads in MiXCR, keeping a single row per CDR3 protein. The table lists some 220,000 distinct CDR3 sequences, 34% of them singletons. V usage is TRBV11-2 and J usage is TRBJ2-7; possibly TRBD1 for D (5 bases). The specimen was sorted CD4+, CD8+, or CD8+CD57+ T cells (not recorded which) from PBMCs. The origin of this receptor is a human donor in good health, serving as a control. CDR3 DNA sequence: TGTGCCAGCAGCCGGATAAGACAGAAAACCTACGAGCAGTACTTC. Translated: CASSRIRQKTYEQYF. The full variable domain, its missing parts supplied by reference TRBV11-2 and TRBJ2-7, is EAGVAQSPRYKIIEKRQSVAFWCNPISGHATLYWYQQILGQGPKLLIQFQNNGVVDDSQLPKDRFSAERLKGVDSTLKIQPAKLEDSAVYLCASSRIRQKTYEQYFGPGTRLTVT.